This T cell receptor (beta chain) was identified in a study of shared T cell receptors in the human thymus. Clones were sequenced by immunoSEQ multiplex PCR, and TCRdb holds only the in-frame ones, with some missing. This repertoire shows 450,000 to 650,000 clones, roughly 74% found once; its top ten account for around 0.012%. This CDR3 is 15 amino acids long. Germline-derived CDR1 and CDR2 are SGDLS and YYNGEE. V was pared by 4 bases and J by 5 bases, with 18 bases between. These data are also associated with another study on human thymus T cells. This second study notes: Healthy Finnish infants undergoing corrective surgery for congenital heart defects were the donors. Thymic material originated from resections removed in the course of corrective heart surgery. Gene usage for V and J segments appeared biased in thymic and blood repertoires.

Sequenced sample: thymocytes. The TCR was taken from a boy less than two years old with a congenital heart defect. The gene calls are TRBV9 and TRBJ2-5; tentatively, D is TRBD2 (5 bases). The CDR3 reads CASSPMVGVLETQYF. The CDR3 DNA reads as TGTGCCAGCAGCCCCATGGTCGGGGTGCTGGAGACCCAGTACTTC.